Each of the 15 T cell receptor beta chains below was sequenced from the same sample in a study of beta chain features in type 1 diabetes. Their recognized antigens are unknown. Notes on the study in general: TCRB CDR3 length was moderately but significantly reduced in all four CD4+ subsets of Type 1 diabetes patients.

Sequenced material consisted of expressed TCRB transcripts (all of the isolated RNA was reverse transcribed). Clones were sequenced by immunoSEQ multiplex PCR, and TCRdb holds only the in-frame ones, with some missing. Among 600,000 to 700,000 clones, 9.5% to 15% were seen once, and the ten largest hold more than 0.1%. Sequenced material: naive CD4+ T cells from blood. The receptors here all came from a man aged 30-40 years with type 1 diabetes.

Only a few counts were recorded for this clone. This sequence joins TRBV2 and TRBJ2-2; 8 bases are shared with TRBD1. CDR1 is SNHLY, CDR2 FYNNEI, per germline. The CDR3 is made up of 15 amino acids. J gave up 1 base and V 6 bases, and 4 bases lay outside the gene matches. In nucleotides, the CDR3 is TGTGCCAGCAGGGCCGGGACAGGGAACACCGGGGAGCTGTTTTTT. This codes for CASRAGTGNTGELFF.

This clone was observed a few times. Other DNA sequences from this sample encode an identical CDR3 as well. The chain has TRBV7-9 and TRBJ1-1; the D is unclear. The CDR3 covers 14 residues. V was trimmed by 2 bases and J by 1 base, leaving 8 bases between them. Germline V gives CDR1 SEHNR, CDR2 FQNEAQ (reference sequence). The CDR3 here is CASSLLQENTEAFF. CDR3 nucleotides: TGTGCCAGCAGCTTACTTCAGGAGAACACTGAAGCTTTCTTT. The full variable domain, its missing parts supplied by reference TRBV7-9 and TRBJ1-1, is DTGVSQNPRHKITKRGQNVTFRCDPISEHNRLYWYRQTLGQGPEFLTYFQNEAQLEKSRLLSDRFSAERPKGSFSTLEIQRTEQGDSAMYLCASSLLQENTEAFFGQGTRLTVV.

This clone was counted between two and nine times. This sequence joins TRBV11-2 and TRBJ2-5, with D unclear. V dropped 1 base and J dropped 5 bases, with 11 bases sitting between them. Germline V lookup: CDR1 SGHAT, CDR2 FQNNGV. CDR3 length equals 14 residues. The CDR3 reads CASSLALEDETQYF. The CDR3 DNA follows: TGTGCCAGCAGCTTAGCCTTAGAGGATGAGACCCAGTACTTC.

This clone has just a few counts. The V and J genes are TRBV6-6 and TRBJ1-3; maybe TRBD1 (6 bases). V gave up 6 bases and J gave up 2 bases, with 14 bases separating them. The CDR3 consists of 15 residues. Germline V lookup: CDR1 MNHNY, CDR2 SVGAGI (reference sequence). The CDR3 DNA sequence: TGTGCCAGCAGCTTCCGACAGGAAGCTGGAAACACCATATATTTT. It specifies CASSFRQEAGNTIYF.

The V and J genes are TRBV18 and TRBJ2-1; D unclear. Trimming took off 3 bases at V and 8 bases at J, with 11 bases between the two ends. CDR3 size: 13 residues. The germline CDR1 and CDR2 sequences are KGHSH and LQKENI. CDR3 coding DNA: TGTGCCAGCTCACCCCTTCTATCGGATGAGCAGTTCTTC. It specifies CASSPLLSDEQFF.

This chain links TRBV4-3 with TRBJ2-5; D is ambiguous. CDR3 size: 14 residues. The ends were cut back, 0 bases at V and 9 bases at J, with 14 bases in the middle. Germline CDR1 reads LGHNA; CDR2 reads YSLEER. The CDR3 loop reads CASSQDIGPVAQYF. CDR3 bases: TGCGCCAGCAGCCAAGATATTGGGCCGGTGGCCCAGTACTTC.

Comment on this clone: The sample contains more than one DNA sequence encoding this CDR3. The J gene is TRBJ2-5, the V gene TRBV5-1; D call uncertain. Trimming took 4 bases from V and 2 from J, leaving 6 bases between them. Germline CDR1 and CDR2: SGHRS and YFSETQ. The length of the CDR3 is 12 residues. CDR3 nucleotide sequence: TGCGCCAGCAGCCTGGATCAAGAGACCCAGTACTTC. Residues: CASSLDQETQYF.

This clone was observed a handful of times. The V and J genes are TRBV9 and TRBJ2-1; D remains unclear. With 3 bases removed from V and 10 bases from J, the gap between germline ends came to 14 bases. The CDR3 extends over 13 amino acids. Germline CDR1 SGDLS, CDR2 YYNGEE. The CDR3 DNA sequence: TGTGCCAGCAGCGCGAACTTCGTCGCGGAGCAGTTCTTC. Its protein product is CASSANFVAEQFF.

This clone turned up a few times. This sample also contains other DNA sequences that code for the same CDR3. The chain joins TRBV9 to TRBJ2-6; D is undetermined. Germline CDR1 is SGDLS and CDR2 is YYNGEE. Between the trimmed V and J ends, which lost 0 bases and 4 bases, there was a span of 5 bases. The CDR3 runs 14 residues. The CDR3 DNA is TGTGCCAGCAGCGTAGTAGGAGGGGCCAACGTCCTGACTTTC. It codes for CASSVVGGANVLTF.

This clone was observed a handful of times. The V gene is TRBV30, the J gene TRBJ1-2; 7 bases fit TRBD1. Germline assignment: CDR1 GTSNPN and CDR2 SVGIG (reference sequence). The J segment lost 4 bases and the V segment lost 3 bases, leaving 5 bases of the junction unmatched. CDR3 size: 13 residues. Here the CDR3 reads CAWSPGDSYGYTF. In DNA form, the CDR3 reads TGTGCCTGGAGCCCCGGGGACAGCTATGGCTACACCTTC.

This sequence joins TRBV5-1 and TRBJ2-3; 10 bases fit TRBD2. The CDR3 length is 15 residues. Germline lookup yields CDR1 SGHRS and CDR2 YFSETQ. Trimming removed 4 bases from V and 1 base from J; junction bases left unmatched: 3. This chain's CDR3 is CASSTGTSGTDTQYF. The CDR3 coding sequence is TGCGCCAGCAGCACCGGGACTAGCGGCACAGATACGCAGTATTTT.

On this clone: The same CDR3 also results from other DNA sequences found in this sample. This rearrangement joins TRBV7-9 to TRBJ1-2, with TRBD1 identical over 7 bases. The CDR3 is made up of 14 amino acids. Germline CDR1 SEHNR, CDR2 FQNEAQ (reference sequence). With 1 base clipped from V and 3 bases from J, the junction kept 2 bases outside the gene matches. Written as DNA, the CDR3 is TGTGCCAGCAGCTTAGACAGGGGTGACTATGGCTACACCTTC. Protein sequence: CASSLDRGDYGYTF.

There are a few counts of this clone. The J gene is TRBJ2-7, the V gene TRBV7-8; perhaps TRBD1 as D (5 bases). This CDR3 comprises 14 residues. V shed 0 bases and J shed 3 bases, with 9 bases lying between them. Per germline, CDR1 SGHVS and CDR2 FQNEAQ. CDR3 sequence (DNA): TGTGCCAGCAGCTTAGCGCTGACAGACTACGAGCAGTACTTC. It is translated as CASSLALTDYEQYF.

This clone was detected only a few times. The chain joins TRBV7-9 to TRBJ1-4, with D unclear. The ends were cut back, 6 bases at V and 6 bases at J, with 5 bases in the middle. CDR3 size: 11 residues. Germline-derived CDR1 and CDR2 are SEHNR and FQNEAQ (reference sequence). The CDR3 DNA sequence: TGTGCCAGCAGTCTGGATGAAAAACTGTTTTTT. Translated, it gives CASSLDEKLFF.

The CDR3 coding sequence is TGTGCCAGCAGTATCCCTCAGGGGGCGGATAATTCACCCCTCCACTTT. It is translated as CASSIPQGADNSPLHF. The chain couples TRBV28 to TRBJ1-6, with 8 bases aligning to TRBD1. Germline-derived CDR1 and CDR2 are MDHEN and SYDVKM. J was trimmed by 5 bases and V by 5 bases; bases with no gene match: 8. The CDR3 is 16 amino acids.